This T cell receptor beta chain was captured in a study of T cells in lung cancer brain metastases (dated by TCRdb to the late 2010s). At the level of the whole study: Of the 20 to 25 patients, over 15 had a history of tobacco use, with a median of roughly 38 pack-years. Nine tenths of the roughly 20 patients received no interval therapy between primary and metastasis resection. Median interval between primary and brain metastasis specimen acquisition was less than 400 days. The study compared TCR beta CDR3 repertoires of fully resected primary non-small cell lung cancers with those of paired brain metastases. The cohort comprised around 20 patients contributing around 40 specimens, one primary lung lesion and one brain metastasis each. Patients had a median age at first diagnosis of approximately 58 years, with eight or nine males and fewer than 13 females. Primary and metastatic specimens both had an average DNA integrity number of about 4, with no significant difference between the two sites.

Germline trimming amounts to 2 bases on V and 3 bases on J, with 5 as the count of junction bases outside the gene matches. The CDR3 has 16 amino acids, counting the end cysteine and phenylalanine. This entry keeps only the CDR3 DNA: 48 bases, framed from base 1. CDR1 and CDR2 (LNHNV, YYDKDF) derive from the germline V gene (reference sequence). Each sample received between 2.24 and 4.92 ug of genomic DNA as input, and paired samples received equal DNA input. TCR beta libraries were constructed in two PCR steps with the immunoSEQ hsTCRbeta Kit, which uses multiplexed V and J gene primers. The pooled libraries, together with positive and negative controls, were sequenced on an Illumina MiSeq running a 100-cycle paired-end protocol. In the source study's methods: The immunoSEQ vendor processed the raw data into normalized, annotated TCR beta repertoire reports. Richness was counted as unique clones by nucleotide sequence, and total richness was extrapolated with the iChao1 and Efron-Thisted estimators. Pielou's evenness, Simpson's index, top-ten clone proportional abundance, and Morisita overlap index were used to characterize and compare paired lesions. TCRdb carries this immuneACCESS record with in-frame sequences only. Its versions omit some clonotypes, under half of them owing to an unresolved V gene in the studies checked, with the rest unexplained. V and J calls and clone size are as listed in that table; D and trimming were resolved from the DNA. Within this sample are 5,000 or so clones, with about 83% of them counted one time only. The biggest ten clones account for around 9.2% of the sample.

Comment on this clone: The antigen it binds to is not known. The input lacks base qualities; no much larger clone sits a single base away.

Patients underwent resection for synchronous oligometastatic disease or delayed recurrence of a solitary brain metastasis. To avoid including cancers other than NSCLC, any patient with a history of multiple malignancies was excluded. Tumor areas were macrodissected from 4 or 5 deparaffinized approximately 11 um unstained sections under guidance from marked H&E slides. Every specimen was formalin-fixed and paraffin-embedded (FFPE). The AllPrep DNA/RNA FFPE Kit was used for extraction of genomic DNA. What the research found in general, with its limitations: DNA fragmentation in the FFPE samples may have kept the complete infiltrating T cell repertoire from being retrieved. The study could not control for the effects of preoperative corticosteroids on T cell infiltration in brain metastases. A significantly larger repertoire fraction was made up by the ten most abundant clones in brain metastases than in primaries, which was suggestive of clonal expansion. Brain metastases contained significantly fewer unique productive clones than the paired primaries (median approximately 1,500 versus 4,300). Most clones were specific to a single lesion, and paired lesions overlapped only to a limited degree (mean Morisita index around 0.25).

This TCR was recovered from a woman aged 45-59 years with non-small cell lung cancer that had spread to the brain. Sequencing was done on a sample of tumor tissue from a brain metastasis. This sample's cell subset or site label indicates: paired resected brain metastasis. This sequence uses TRBV15 and TRBJ2-5; 11 bases in the junction line up with TRBD2. In nucleotides, the sequence is TGTGCCACCAGCAGACCGGGACTAGCGGTTAAAGAGACCCAGTACTTC. It is translated as CATSRPGLAVKETQYF.